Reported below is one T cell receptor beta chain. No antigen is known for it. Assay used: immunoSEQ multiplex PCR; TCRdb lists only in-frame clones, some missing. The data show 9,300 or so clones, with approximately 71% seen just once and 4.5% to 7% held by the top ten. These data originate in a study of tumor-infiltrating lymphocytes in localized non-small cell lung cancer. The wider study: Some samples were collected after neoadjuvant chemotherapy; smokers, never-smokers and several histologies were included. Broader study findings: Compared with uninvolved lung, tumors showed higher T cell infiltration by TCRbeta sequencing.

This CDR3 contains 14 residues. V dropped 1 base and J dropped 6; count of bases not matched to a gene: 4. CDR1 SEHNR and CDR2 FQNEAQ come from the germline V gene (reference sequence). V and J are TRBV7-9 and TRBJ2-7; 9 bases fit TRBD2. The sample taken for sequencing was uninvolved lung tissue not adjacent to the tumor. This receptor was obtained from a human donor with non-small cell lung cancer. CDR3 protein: CASSLVGGRGEQYF. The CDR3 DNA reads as TGTGCCAGCAGCTTAGTAGGCGGGAGGGGCGAGCAGTACTTC.